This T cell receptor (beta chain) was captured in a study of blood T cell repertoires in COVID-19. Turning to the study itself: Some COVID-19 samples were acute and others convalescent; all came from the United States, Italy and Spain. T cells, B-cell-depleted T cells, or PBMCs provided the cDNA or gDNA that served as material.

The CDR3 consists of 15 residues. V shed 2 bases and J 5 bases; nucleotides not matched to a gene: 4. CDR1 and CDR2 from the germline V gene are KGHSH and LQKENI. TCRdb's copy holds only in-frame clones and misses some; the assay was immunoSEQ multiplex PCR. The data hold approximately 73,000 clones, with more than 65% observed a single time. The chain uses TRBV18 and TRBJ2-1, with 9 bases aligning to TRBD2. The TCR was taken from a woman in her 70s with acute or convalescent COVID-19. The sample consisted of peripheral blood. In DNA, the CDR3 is TGTGCCAGCTCACCAATCCTAGCGGGGCACAATGAGCAGTTCTTC. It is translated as CASSPILAGHNEQFF.